These T cell receptor beta chains were read from a single sample in a study of regulatory T cells in long-lasting Graves disease. TCRdb used MiXCR to reprocess the multiplex PCR reads, holding one entry per CDR3 protein. The repertoire holds roughly 520,000 distinct CDR3 sequences, with around 13% as singletons. These same records also appear under a second study, on T cells in Graves' hyperthyroidism and ophthalmopathy.

The sequencing here drew on peripheral blood mononuclear cells (PBMCs), taken at new diagnosis, from a patient treated with antithyroid drugs. These receptors were collected from a woman aged 30 to 39 with Graves disease. The CDR3 runs from the conserved cysteine through the conserved F or W. Each record gives: CDR3 length, clone size, D gene, J gene, V gene, CDR3 DNA, CDR3 protein. The D gene is left open where the match is weak. Clone size is stated in some rows and not others, as once, few, many or a class when expanded.

15,.,.,TRBJ2-2,TRBV7-3,TGTGCCAGCAGTAGCCCGGAGTTCGGCACCGGGGAGCTGTTTTTT,CASSSPEFGTGELFF
12,many,.,TRBJ2-1,TRBV29-1,TGCAGCGTTGCCCGGCTTAACAATGAGCAGTTCTTC,CSVARLNNEQFF
13,.,TRBD2,TRBJ2-1,TRBV10-1,TGCGCCAGCAGTGCCCGACTAGCGGATGAGCAGTTCTTC,CASSARLADEQFF
15,many,.,TRBJ2-3,TRBV6-5,TGTGCCAGCAGTTACGGCTCCCTAGGCACAGATACGCAGTATTTT,CASSYGSLGTDTQYF
17,many,TRBD2,TRBJ2-1,TRBV9,TGTGCCAGCAGCGTGCACCGGACTAGCGGGGGGCGGAATGAGCAGTTCTTC,CASSVHRTSGGRNEQFF
16,many,.,TRBJ2-1,TRBV18,TGTGCCAGCTCACCATCTAGTCCGGGGCATTACAATGAGCAGTTCTTC,CASSPSSPGHYNEQFF
15,.,.,TRBJ2-7,TRBV11-2,TGTGCCAGCAGATCGTGGGGGACCAAGCACTACGAGCAGTACTTC,CASRSWGTKHYEQYF
15,many,.,TRBJ2-3,TRBV6-1,TGTGCCAGCAGTGAAATGTACCGGGCGGCAGATACGCAGTATTTT,CASSEMYRAADTQYF
14,many,.,TRBJ1-1,TRBV2,TGTGCCAGCAGTGCGACCTTGGCGGGCACTGAAGCTTTCTTT,CASSATLAGTEAFF
12,many,.,TRBJ2-5,TRBV2,TGTGCCAGCAAAGAGGACCAAGAGACCCAGTACTTC,CASKEDQETQYF
17,few,TRBD2,TRBJ2-1,TRBV20-1,TGCAGTGCTAGAGCACCACTAGCGGGAGCGGGGTTCAATGAGCAGTTCTTC,CSARAPLAGAGFNEQFF
18,many,.,TRBJ2-7,TRBV11-2,TGTGCCAGCAGCTTAGATCGGTCGGGAGGACAGGGTGTCTACGAGCAGTACTTC,CASSLDRSGGQGVYEQYF
18,many,TRBD1,TRBJ2-7,TRBV19,TGTGCCAGTAGTTCCCTGGGTTCCGGGACAGAAACTCCCTACGAGCAGTACTTC,CASSSLGSGTETPYEQYF
14,many,TRBD1,TRBJ1-1,TRBV6-5,TGTGCCAGCAGTTACGGGACAGTGAACACTGAAGCTTTCTTT,CASSYGTVNTEAFF
13,many,.,TRBJ2-7,TRBV11-3,TGTGCCAGCAGCTTATACGAATTGGACGAGCAGTACTTC,CASSLYELDEQYF
14,.,.,TRBJ2-7,TRBV7-3,TGTGCCAGCAGCTTACAATCGGGAGTCGGTGAGCAGTACTTC,CASSLQSGVGEQYF
15,many,TRBD2,TRBJ2-7,TRBV2,TGTGCCAGCAGGGAGGGACTAGCGGGAATCTACGAGCAGTACTTC,CASREGLAGIYEQYF
13,many,.,TRBJ2-5,TRBV5-6,TGTGCCAGCAGCTTTTCAGTTAATCGGGCCCAGTACTTC,CASSFSVNRAQYF
16,many,.,TRBJ2-2,TRBV5-1,TGCGCCAGCAGCTTGGCCCCAGGGATCGGCACCGGGGAGCTGTTTTTT,CASSLAPGIGTGELFF
15,.,.,TRBJ1-1,TRBV27,TGTGCCAGCAGTTTATCTTTTGGGATGAACACTGAAGCTTTCTTT,CASSLSFGMNTEAFF
14,many,.,TRBJ1-2,TRBV20-1,TGCAGTGCTACGACGCCCCGGACAGATCATGGCTACACCTTC,CSATTPRTDHGYTF
18,many,TRBD2,TRBJ2-5,TRBV10-2,TGCGCCAGCAGTGACCCGATCCTTAGCGGGAGGACGGGAGAGACCCAGTACTTC,CASSDPILSGRTGETQYF
12,many,TRBD2,TRBJ2-1,TRBV11-3,TGTGCCAGCAGCTGGGCCGGGGGGGAGACGTTCTTC,CASSWAGGETFF
13,.,.,TRBJ1-1,TRBV15,TGTGCCACCAGCGTGGGGATTTTGGGAGAAGCTTTCTTT,CATSVGILGEAFF
13,many,TRBD1,TRBJ1-5,TRBV28,TGTGCCAGCATTCGGGACAGAAATCAGCCCCAGCATTTT,CASIRDRNQPQHF
14,few,.,TRBJ1-2,TRBV10-3,TGTGCCATCAGTGGAAAGGGGAGGGACTATGGCTACACCTTC,CAISGKGRDYGYTF
14,few,.,TRBJ1-1,TRBV7-2,TGTGCCAGCAGCTTAGTACCAGGGCAAACTGAAGCTTTCTTT,CASSLVPGQTEAFF
15,few,.,TRBJ1-5,TRBV2,TGTGCCAGCAGCATTACAGGCCACGGGGGGCAGCCCCAGCATTTT,CASSITGHGGQPQHF
16,many,TRBD1,TRBJ2-7,TRBV6-1,TGTGCCAGCAGTCGGAGGACAGGGAGGAGTCCCAACGAGCAGTACTTC,CASSRRTGRSPNEQYF
13,many,.,TRBJ2-3,TRBV2,TGTGCCAGCAGTGGGGGTGTCACAGATACGCAGTATTTT,CASSGGVTDTQYF
14,many,.,TRBJ1-1,TRBV18,TGTGCCAGCTCCGACTCAGAGGGGAACACTGAAGCTTTCTTT,CASSDSEGNTEAFF
15,many,.,TRBJ1-5,TRBV19,TGTGCCAGTAGTATTCGGACCGGGAGCAATCAGCCCCAGCATTTT,CASSIRTGSNQPQHF
15,many,TRBD1,TRBJ2-7,TRBV7-2,TGTGCCAGCAGCCCCTGGGACAGGGCGAGACACGAGCAGTACTTC,CASSPWDRARHEQYF
15,many,.,TRBJ2-2,TRBV19,TGTGCCTCCTTGGCGGGGACAGAAAACACCGGGGAGCTGTTTTTT,CASLAGTENTGELFF
11,.,TRBD2,TRBJ2-1,TRBV24-1,TGTGCCACCAGGCGGGGGAATGAGCAGTTCTTC,CATRRGNEQFF
19,few,.,TRBJ2-1,TRBV9,TGTGCCAGCAGCGCGGACCCGGAGCGGAGGAGGTCCCTCTACAATGAGCAGTTCTTC,CASSADPERRRSLYNEQFF
14,many,.,TRBJ2-5,TRBV2,TGTGCCAGCAGTGAAGAAGGAACAGAAGAGACCCAGTACTTC,CASSEEGTEETQYF
15,.,TRBD1,TRBJ1-1,TRBV9,TGTGCCAGCAGCGTTGCGGGGACAGGGCTCACTGAAGCTTTCTTT,CASSVAGTGLTEAFF
18,few,TRBD2,TRBJ2-5,TRBV19,TGTGCCAGTAGTATTAGGGAGGAAGCGGGAGACGGCCAAGAGACCCAGTACTTC,CASSIREEAGDGQETQYF
16,many,.,TRBJ2-3,TRBV6-2/TRBV6-3,TGTGCCAGCAGTTACCCGAGGGGACTTAACGCGGATACGCAGTATTTT,CASSYPRGLNADTQYF
14,many,TRBD1,TRBJ2-7,TRBV7-2,TGTGCCAGCAGCGGGGGACAGGGGAGAGACGAGCAGTACTTC,CASSGGQGRDEQYF
13,few,.,TRBJ1-2,TRBV28,TGTGCCAGCAGTTTTCTTACAGCGGAAGGCTACACCTTC,CASSFLTAEGYTF
13,many,TRBD2,TRBJ2-5,TRBV2,TGTGCCAGGGACGGACTAGACGCGGAGACCCAGTACTTC,CARDGLDAETQYF
13,.,.,TRBJ1-2,TRBV20-1,TGCAGTGCTACCGTCAAAGGGACAAATGGCTACACCTTC,CSATVKGTNGYTF
14,.,TRBD1,TRBJ2-3,TRBV28,TGTGCCAGCAGACAGACAGGGAGCACAGATACGCAGTATTTT,CASRQTGSTDTQYF
17,many,.,TRBJ2-3,TRBV2,TGTGCCAGCAGTGAGGGGCTTGTTGGGGGTAGCACAGATACGCAGTATTTT,CASSEGLVGGSTDTQYF
19,many,TRBD2,TRBJ2-1,TRBV11-2,TGTGCCAGCAGCCCGGGACTAGCGGGAGGGCTTATTTCCTACAATGAGCAGTTCTTC,CASSPGLAGGLISYNEQFF
17,many,.,TRBJ2-4,TRBV5-6,TGTGCCAGCAGCTACTTCGCGGTCACTCTAGCCAAAAACATTCAGTACTTC,CASSYFAVTLAKNIQYF
14,many,.,TRBJ1-1,TRBV2,TGTGCCAGCAGACTCCGCAGCTTGAACACTGAAGCTTTCTTT,CASRLRSLNTEAFF
15,many,TRBD2,TRBJ2-2,TRBV2,TGTGCCAGCAGTGGCGCGGGAGGCGTCACCGGGGAGCTGTTTTTT,CASSGAGGVTGELFF
14,many,TRBD1,TRBJ2-3,TRBV7-3,TGTGCCAGCAGCAGGGGACAGGGTGGAGATACGCAGTATTTT,CASSRGQGGDTQYF
16,.,TRBD2,TRBJ2-3,TRBV6-1,TGTGCCAGCAGGGGAGCGGGGCAGGGTATTCTAGATACGCAGTATTTT,CASRGAGQGILDTQYF
17,many,.,TRBJ2-7,TRBV28,TGTGCCAGCAGCATCGGACGGGCGGGGACGGGCTCCTACGAGCAGTACTTC,CASSIGRAGTGSYEQYF
16,many,.,TRBJ1-1,TRBV2,TGTGCCAGCAGTGAAGGGGGACGATTAGTGAACACTGAAGCTTTCTTT,CASSEGGRLVNTEAFF
16,few,TRBD1,TRBJ1-4,TRBV7-2,TGTGCCAGCAGCCTAATGACAGGGACAACTAATGAAAAACTGTTTTTT,CASSLMTGTTNEKLFF
17,many,TRBD2,TRBJ2-2,TRBV30,TGTGCCTGGCAGCGGGGGACTAGCGGGAGAGCCACCGGGGAGCTGTTTTTT,CAWQRGTSGRATGELFF
14,few,TRBD1,TRBJ2-7,TRBV5-5,TGTGCCAGCAGCTTACTGGGACAGGGGTACGAGCAGTACTTC,CASSLLGQGYEQYF